The rows below give T cell receptor beta chains drawn from one sample of a study of identical twins. TCRdb redid the calling of the 5' RACE reads with MiXCR, one entry per CDR3 protein. The data hold about 890,000 distinct CDR3 sequences, with roughly 12% observed a single time. The same specimen was also included in a second study, on yellow fever vaccine responses in identical twins.

The sequencing input was PBMCs. All receptors derive from a woman between 18 and 29 years old in good health. Both conserved end residues are part of each CDR3. Each record gives: CDR3 protein, V gene, J gene.

CASSQAGLGATEAFF	TRBV4-1	TRBJ1-1
CASSIGSGGYTF	TRBV19	TRBJ1-2
CASSLAASGLTDTQYF	TRBV5-1	TRBJ2-3
CASSPTGTSSYNEQFF	TRBV7-9	TRBJ2-1
CASSLQGPGEQYF	TRBV12-3/TRBV12-4	TRBJ2-7
CASSFRDRETYEQYF	TRBV5-1	TRBJ2-7
CASSLWGELNTEAFF	TRBV6-5	TRBJ1-1
CASSSSRLAGEKNNEQFF	TRBV12-3/TRBV12-4	TRBJ2-1
CASSPTGPNEQFF	TRBV3-1	TRBJ2-1
CASNLDRLPPHNEQFF	TRBV6-1	TRBJ2-1
CSAPLALEETQYF	TRBV20-1	TRBJ2-5
CASSLPDGWGKNIQYF	TRBV28	TRBJ2-4
CASSYSGSYGYTF	TRBV6-5	TRBJ1-2
CASSQKLAGLEEQYF	TRBV7-3	TRBJ2-7
CSARTDLAKNIQYF	TRBV20-1	TRBJ2-4
CASSQRRVANTEAFF	TRBV7-9	TRBJ1-1
CASSPDRALADEQFF	TRBV28	TRBJ2-1
CSVIRGPSDTDTQYF	TRBV29-1	TRBJ2-3
CASSRRTGTGSETQYF	TRBV3-1	TRBJ2-5
CASKLAGEYNEQFF	TRBV4-1	TRBJ2-1
CASSLGPLRGGGTDTQYF	TRBV7-6	TRBJ2-3
CASTLTFARTDTQYF	TRBV12-3/TRBV12-4	TRBJ2-3
CASSLEQPGLAGGGSYNEQFF	TRBV7-6	TRBJ2-1
CASSLSANTEAFF	TRBV27	TRBJ1-1
CASSHDEDGGYTF	TRBV3-1	TRBJ1-2
CASSYANRPYNEQFF	TRBV27	TRBJ2-1
CASSLRLVGRIDEQFF	TRBV7-2	TRBJ2-1
CASSRIPTGIVANTEAFF	TRBV4-1	TRBJ1-1
CATSSGAPSAQETQYF	TRBV24-1	TRBJ2-5
CASSTGTNSPLHF	TRBV7-2	TRBJ1-6
CATVPLGTSGRMGETQYF	TRBV28	TRBJ2-5
CASSPSLAGISYNEQFF	TRBV7-9	TRBJ2-1
CASSPLGPENTGELFF	TRBV14	TRBJ2-2